The entry below describes one T cell receptor beta chain. Per germline, CDR1 SGDLS and CDR2 YYNGEE. This CDR3 spans 15 amino acids. V lost 0 bases to trimming and J lost 3 bases, with 10 bases between them. The data stem from a study of blood T cell repertoires in COVID-19. Generated by immunoSEQ multiplex PCR, the TCRdb table keeps only in-frame clones and is missing some. Seen here are around 46,000 clones, approximately 85% observed once, and the top ten hold roughly 7.3%. V and J are TRBV9 and TRBJ1-5, with D possibly being TRBD1 (5 bases). The sequencing sample was made of peripheral blood. The receptor's source is a man aged 40-50 years with acute or convalescent COVID-19. CDR3 bases: TGTGCCAGCAGCGTAGACGGGACTTACAATCAGCCCCAGCATTTT. It yields the protein CASSVDGTYNQPQHF. Filled out from reference TRBV9 and TRBJ1-5, the complete variable domain reads DSGVTQTPKHLITATGQRVTLRCSPRSGDLSVYWYQQSLDQGLQFLIQYYNGEERAKGNILERFSAQQFPDLHSELNLSSLELGDSALYFCASSVDGTYNQPQHFGDGTRLSIL.